This T cell receptor beta chain is from a study of cytomegalovirus exposure and HLA in healthy donors. Broader study findings: There were three CMV-associated chains whose specificity for CMV antigens was confirmed in vitro. According to reports, the classifier identified cytomegalovirus status with high specificity and sensitivity.

Data came from immunoSEQ multiplex PCR; TCRdb stores just in-frame clones and leaves some out. The table lists around 70,000 clones, 85% to 95% of them singletons, with over 3% in the top ten. Comments on this clone: Its matching antigen is unknown.

The receptor was isolated from a man aged 18 to 35 in good health and CMV-seronegative. Sequenced sample: PBMCs.

CDR3: CAWSRTGASQPQHF. In nucleotides, the CDR3 is TGTGCCTGGAGTCGGACAGGGGCCAGTCAGCCCCAGCATTTT. This rearrangement joins TRBV30 to TRBJ1-5; 9 bases match TRBD1. Unmatched junction bases numbered 5, after V lost 2 bases and J lost 6 bases. Germline CDR1 is GTSNPN and CDR2 is SVGIG (reference sequence). The CDR3 totals 14 residues.